One sample yielded the 10 T cell receptor beta chains listed below, sequenced in a study of blood T cells in healthy people across ages. Through a sample-barcoded 5' primer and a J-beta primer mix, a second PCR was run for roughly 6 to 11 cycles. MiXCR, applied by TCRdb to the 5' RACE reads, yields one record per CDR3 protein. The table records fewer than 2,000,000 distinct CDR3 sequences, about two fifths of them present only once. Specimen: blood. These receptors were collected from a human donor in good health.

This clonotype was detected a few times. V is TRBV7-2 and J is TRBJ2-7, with D perhaps TRBD2 (5 bases). Trimming pared 4 bases from V and 4 bases from J, leaving 8 bases between. The CDR3 is 12 residues long. CDR1 SGHTA and CDR2 FQGNSA come from the germline V gene. This CDR3 reads CASSSQRYEQYF. CDR3 DNA: TGTGCCAGCAGCTCTCAGCGGTACGAGCAGTACTTC. The whole variable domain, filled in from reference TRBV7-2 and TRBJ2-7, reads GAGVSQSPSNKVTEKGKDVELRCDPISGHTALYWYRQSLGQGLEFLIYFQGNSAPDKSGLPSDRFSAERTGGSVSTLTIQRTQQEDSAVYLCASSSQRYEQYFGPGTRLTVT.

The rearrangement links TRBV7-2 to TRBJ1-4; D gene unclear. The CDR3 runs 15 residues. V lost 5 bases and J 3 bases, leaving 13 bases between the germline ends. CDR1 is SGHTA, CDR2 FQGNSA, per germline. Here the CDR3 DNA reads TGTGCCAGCAGCCCCGGCGTGGTAGCTAATGAAAAACTGTTTTTT. It yields the protein CASSPGVVANEKLFF.

The V call is TRBV20-1, the J call TRBJ2-1; tentative D call: TRBD2 (6 bases). V dropped 2 bases and J dropped 0 bases, with 17 bases sitting between them. The germline gives CDR1 DFQATT, CDR2 SNEGSKA (reference sequence). The CDR3 extends over 17 amino acids. The CDR3 DNA sequence: TGCAGTGCTAGAACTAGGAGGTGGCGGGGCTCCTACAATGAGCAGTTCTTC. Protein product: CSARTRRWRGSYNEQFF.

This clonotype was observed at least ten times. The J gene is TRBJ2-1, the V gene TRBV10-3, with a possible D match to TRBD2 (6 bases). V gave up 4 bases and J gave up 4 bases, with 11 bases separating them. The CDR3 totals 14 residues. The V gene's germline CDR1 is ENHRY and CDR2 SYGVKD. CDR3 sequence (DNA): TGTGCCATCAGTGCGGGGGTTGGGTACAATGAGCAGTTCTTC. It yields the protein CAISAGVGYNEQFF.

This clonotype was detected a few times. V is TRBV4-3 and J is TRBJ2-3; 10 bases agree with TRBD2. V lost 4 bases, J lost 3 bases, and 7 bases stayed unmatched. CDR1 and CDR2 from the germline V gene are LGHNA and YSLEER. There are 16 residues in the CDR3. CDR3 DNA sequence: TGCGCCAGCAGCCTAGCGGGGGGCAGTGTAACAGATACGCAGTATTTT. Its translation: CASSLAGGSVTDTQYF.

The chain is built from TRBV3-1 and TRBJ2-3, with D possibly matching TRBD2 (5 bases). The CDR3 runs to 15 residues. The V gene lost 4 bases and the J gene lost 5 bases, with 16 bases spanning the gap. The germline gives CDR1 LGHDT, CDR2 YNNKEL (reference sequence). CDR3 sequence: CASSRDSIREDTQYF. The CDR3 nucleotides read TGTGCCAGCAGCCGAGACTCAATCCGGGAAGATACGCAGTATTTT.

The chain combines TRBV6-6 with TRBJ2-4; D is undetermined. Germline V gene sequence: CDR1 MNHNY, CDR2 SVGAGI (reference sequence). This CDR3 has 12 residues. Trimming took off 6 bases at V and 5 bases at J, with 8 bases between the two ends. CDR3 sequence: CASSPLENIQYF. As DNA, the CDR3 is TGTGCCAGCAGCCCCTTAGAAAACATTCAGTACTTC.

This clonotype was counted once. The chain uses TRBV25-1 and TRBJ2-2; TRBD2 matches 13 bases. V was clipped by 2 bases and J by 2 bases; unmatched bases: 2. The germline V gene has CDR1 MGHDK and CDR2 SYGVNS. The CDR3 consists of 17 residues. CDR3 residues: CASSETSGGVNTGELFF. CDR3 coding DNA: TGTGCCAGCAGTGAAACTAGCGGGGGGGTAAACACCGGGGAGCTGTTTTTT. Variable domain in full (rest from reference TRBV25-1 and TRBJ2-2): EADIYQTPRYLVIGTGKKITLECSQTMGHDKMYWYQQDPGMELHLIHYSYGVNSTEKGDLSSESTVSRIRTEHFPLTLESARPSHTSQYLCASSETSGGVNTGELFFGEGSRLTVL.

The rearrangement links TRBV6-1 to TRBJ2-7; D might be TRBD2 (6 bases). Germline values: CDR1 MNHNS, CDR2 SASEGT. Trimming took off 2 bases at V and 7 bases at J, with 12 bases between the two ends. This CDR3 comprises 13 residues. In nucleotides, the CDR3 is TGTGCCAGCAGTGAAAGGGGCGCGGGAGAGCAGTACTTC. It encodes CASSERGAGEQYF.

As for this clonotype: An end of the junction does not agree with germline; a read error may underlie this. The chain carries TRBV7-9 and TRBJ1-3; 8 bases fit TRBD1. Germline CDR1 SEHNR, CDR2 FQNEAQ (reference sequence). This CDR3 contains 14 residues. Here the CDR3 reads CASTRQGYGNTTYF. DNA for the CDR3: TGTGCCAGCACCCGACAGGGGTACGGAAACACCACATATTTT. Filled out from reference TRBV7-9 and TRBJ1-3, the complete variable domain reads DTGVSQNPRHKITKRGQNVTFRCDPISEHNRLYWYRQTLGQGPEFLTYFQNEAQLEKSRLLSDRFSAERPKGSFSTLEIQRTEQGDSAMYLCASTRQGYGNTTYFGEGSWLTVV.